The rows below give T cell receptor beta chains drawn from one sample of a study of OX40 agonist ivuxolimab in advanced cancers. Measured with immunoSEQ multiplex PCR; TCRdb has only the in-frame clones, and not every one. This table has about 73,000 clones, more than 75% appearing once. Source: CD4+ or CD8+ T cells sorted from blood, taken in a trial of the OX40 agonist ivuxolimab. The receptor source for this set is an adult with an advanced solid tumor such as melanoma, head and neck, liver or kidney cancer. CDR3s include the opening cysteine and the closing phenylalanine or tryptophan. D genes are given only for firm matches. Clone size is stated in some rows and not others, as once, few, many or a class when expanded.

>-|-|TRBV29-1|TRBJ2-7
CSVGSAGLYEQYF
TGCAGCGTTGGGTCGGCAGGACTCTACGAGCAGTACTTC
>-|-|TRBV29-1|TRBJ2-1
CSVENYNEQFF
TGCAGCGTTGAAAACTACAATGAGCAGTTCTTC
>-|-|TRBV5-4|TRBJ1-4
CASSKDGGNEKLFF
TGTGCCAGCAGCAAGGACGGGGGTAATGAAAAACTGTTTTTT
>-|-|TRBV28|TRBJ2-5
CASSTQGQGPRRTQYF
TGTGCCAGCAGTACCCAAGGCCAGGGGCCAAGAAGGACCCAGTACTTC
>TRBD1|-|TRBV5-1|TRBJ1-2
CASSFGQGRGYTF
TGCGCCAGCAGCTTCGGACAGGGGCGGGGCTACACCTTC
>-|-|TRBV7-2|TRBJ1-6
CASSFGDGSPLHF
TGTGCCAGCAGCTTTGGTGACGGATCACCCCTCCACTTT
>TRBD2|-|TRBV6-1|TRBJ2-1
CASSGLAGGPGEQFF
TGTGCCAGCAGTGGATTGGCGGGAGGGCCTGGTGAGCAGTTCTTC
>-|-|TRBV5-1|TRBJ2-5
CASSLGDETQYF
TGCGCCAGCAGCTTGGGGGATGAGACCCAGTACTTC
>-|-|TRBV30|TRBJ2-4
CAWSVAGANIQYF
TGTGCCTGGAGTGTAGCCGGGGCAAACATTCAGTACTTC
>-|few|TRBV19|TRBJ1-5
CASSIKSNSNQPQHF
TGTGCCAGTAGTATTAAGTCAAATAGCAATCAGCCCCAGCATTTT
>-|once|TRBV18|TRBJ2-3
CASSPGTDTQYF
TGTGCCAGCTCACCAGGGACAGATACGCAGTATTTT
>-|-|TRBV7-6|TRBJ1-1
CASSSTKIREVLNTEAFF
TGTGCCAGCAGCTCCACTAAGATTCGGGAAGTCTTGAACACTGAAGCTTTCTTT
>-|few|TRBV10-3|TRBJ1-1
CAISGVGGSNTEAFF
TGTGCCATCAGTGGGGTTGGGGGGTCCAACACTGAAGCTTTCTTT
>-|-|TRBV7-2|TRBJ1-1
CASSHAGGFGEAFF
TGTGCCAGCAGCCACGCTGGGGGCTTCGGGGAAGCTTTCTTT
>TRBD1|-|TRBV6-5|TRBJ1-6
CASSFRDRVNSPLHF
TGTGCCAGCAGTTTCCGGGACAGGGTAAACTCACCCCTCCACTTT
>-|-|TRBV28|TRBJ2-3
CASSLSDTQYF
TGTGCCAGCAGTTTATCAGATACGCAGTATTTT
>TRBD1|-|TRBV28|TRBJ2-7
CASSPWDREAYEQYF
TGTGCCAGCAGTCCGTGGGACAGGGAGGCCTACGAGCAGTACTTC
>TRBD1|-|TRBV18|TRBJ1-2
CASQRDRDGGYTF
TGTGCCAGCCAAAGGGACAGGGACGGAGGCTACACCTTC
>-|-|TRBV18|TRBJ2-7
CASSSTESYEQYF
TGTGCCAGCTCAAGTACAGAGTCCTACGAGCAGTACTTC
>-|-|TRBV10-3|TRBJ2-7
CAIRAGQGSLEQYF
TGTGCCATCAGAGCCGGCCAGGGCTCCTTGGAGCAGTACTTC